This entry lists 3 T cell receptor beta chains sequenced from one sample in a study of cytomegalovirus exposure and HLA in healthy donors. Libraries were prepared by immunoSEQ multiplex PCR; TCRdb keeps only in-frame clonotypes and omits some of them. The sample holds about 100,000 clones, around 85% seen once. Sequenced material: PBMCs. Receptor source: a young woman in good health and CMV-seronegative.

V usage is TRBV4-1 and J usage is TRBJ1-2, with D unresolved. Trimming cost V 4 bases and J 4 bases, with 10 bases left between them. The CDR3 is 13 residues long. The germline gives CDR1 MGHRA, CDR2 YSYEKL. CDR3 coding DNA: TGCGCCAGCAGCCCCATAGCTACCTATGGCTACACCTTC. Protein: CASSPIATYGYTF.

The chain carries TRBV29-1 and TRBJ1-1; D gene uncertain. Germline V CDR1 and CDR2: SQVTM, ANQGSEA. V gave up 5 bases and J gave up 0 bases, with 13 bases separating them. The CDR3 is 14 residues long. The CDR3 coding sequence is TGCAGCGTTTGGGCTCCCAGAATGAACACTGAAGCTTTCTTT. Its translation is CSVWAPRMNTEAFF.

This rearrangement joins TRBV10-1 to TRBJ2-3; tentatively, D is TRBD2 (5 bases). CDR1 and CDR2 from the germline V gene are WNHNN and SYGVQD (reference sequence). This CDR3 is 16 amino acids long. V lost 4 bases and J 1 base, leaving 15 bases between the germline ends. This chain's CDR3 is CASSVSRSEGTDTQYF. The CDR3 region has the DNA TGCGCCAGCAGTGTCAGCAGGTCGGAGGGCACAGATACGCAGTATTTT.